Each of the 20 T cell receptor beta chains below was sequenced from the same sample in a study of T cells after yellow fever vaccination (dated by TCRdb to the late 2010s). The treatment or condition label, as the study defines it: live attenuated yellow fever vaccine strain. Library preparation employed 5' RACE. Sequencing was performed on an Illumina HiSeq 2500. TCRdb reprocessed the public reads (quality trimming at Q25 with fastp, clone calling with MiXCR) and kept in-frame beta chains. Rows are combined by CDR3 protein, so each entry shows the most common genes and DNA. In this sample the table shows almost 600,000 distinct CDR3 sequences, roughly 14% of which occur a single time. Roughly 13% of the sample is taken by the ten largest. Sample: PBMCs, taken on the day of the yellow fever booster vaccination. The receptors were gathered from a man aged 25-45 years who received the YFV17D yellow fever vaccine.

V and J are TRBV19 and TRBJ2-7, with 8 bases aligning to TRBD1. V was pared by 3 bases and J by 0 bases, with 4 bases of the junction left unmatched. The CDR3 consists of 15 residues. Germline values: CDR1 LNHDA, CDR2 SQIVND (reference sequence). Here the CDR3 DNA reads TGTGCCAGTAGTATCCGGACAGGGAGCTCCTACGAGCAGTACTTC. Protein: CASSIRTGSSYEQYF. The variable domain in full, with the rest retrieved from reference TRBV19 and TRBJ2-7, is DGGITQSPKYLFRKEGQNVTLSCEQNLNHDAMYWYRQDPGQGLRLIYYSQIVNDFQKGDIAEGYSVSREKKESFPLTVTSAQKNPTAFYLCASSIRTGSSYEQYFGPGTRLTVT.

The V gene is TRBV29-1, the J gene TRBJ2-5; the D gene is possibly TRBD2 (6 bases). This CDR3 is 12 amino acids long. Trimming took off 6 bases at V and 2 bases at J, with 10 bases between the two ends. Per the germline V gene, CDR1 is SQVTM and CDR2 is ANQGSEA. Here the CDR3 reads CSVAGLQETQYF. The CDR3 DNA reads TGCAGCGTCGCGGGACTGCAAGAGACCCAGTACTTC.

This clonotype was detected a few times. This chain connects TRBV7-9 to TRBJ2-1, with 7 bases fitting TRBD1. Germline CDR1 and CDR2: SEHNR and FQNEAQ (reference sequence). The CDR3 extends over 16 amino acids. Unmatched junction bases numbered 11, after V lost 5 bases and J lost 4 bases. CDR3 protein: CASSLRAGTAYNEQFF. The DNA for the CDR3 is TGTGCCAGCAGCCTAAGGGCCGGGACAGCTTACAATGAGCAGTTCTTC. Variable domain in full (rest from reference TRBV7-9 and TRBJ2-1): DTGVSQNPRHKITKRGQNVTFRCDPISEHNRLYWYRQTLGQGPEFLTYFQNEAQLEKSRLLSDRFSAERPKGSFSTLEIQRTEQGDSAMYLCASSLRAGTAYNEQFFGPGTRLTVL.

This rearrangement joins TRBV9 to TRBJ1-2; 7 bases fit TRBD1. Trimming removed 4 bases from V and 5 bases from J; junction bases left unmatched: 11. CDR3 length: 15 amino acids. Germline V gene lookup returns CDR1 SGDLS and CDR2 YYNGEE. CDR3 residues: CASSTPKGARYGYTF. The CDR3 coding sequence is TGTGCCAGCAGCACCCCCAAGGGGGCTCGGTATGGCTACACCTTC.

Only a few counts were recorded for this clonotype. The gene calls are TRBV14 and TRBJ2-7, with D perhaps given as TRBD1 or TRBD2 (5 bases each). V shed 2 bases and J shed 1 base, with 18 bases lying between them. The CDR3 contains 17 residues. CDR1 SGHDN and CDR2 FVKESK come from the germline V gene. The DNA of the CDR3 is TGTGCCAGCAGCCAATTAGGTAAAGGGACGGGGTCCTACGAGCAGTACTTC. Encoded protein: CASSQLGKGTGSYEQYF.

This clonotype was detected many times. The chain joins TRBV6-1 to TRBJ2-5, with TRBD2 matching over 14 bases. J was trimmed by 5 bases and V by 6 bases; bases with no gene match: 5. CDR3 length equals 15 residues. Germline CDR1 reads MNHNS; CDR2 reads SASEGT. This CDR3 reads CASRRTSGRLETQYF. CDR3 nucleotides: TGTGCCAGCAGGCGGACTAGCGGGAGGTTGGAGACCCAGTACTTC.

This chain links TRBV20-1 with TRBJ2-7; no clear D gene. V was trimmed by 5 bases and J by 2 bases, leaving 10 bases between them. Germline CDR1 DFQATT, CDR2 SNEGSKA (reference sequence). CDR3 length: 12 residues. The CDR3 DNA reads TGCAGTGCTTCTACACCCACCTACGAGCAGTACTTC. Protein product: CSASTPTYEQYF.

This clonotype has just a few counts. The chain links TRBV7-9 to TRBJ1-2; TRBD1 agrees at 12 bases. Trimming at V came to 5 bases and at J to 3 bases, leaving 10 bases not matched to a gene. The CDR3 runs 17 residues. The germline CDR1 and CDR2 sequences are SEHNR and FQNEAQ (reference sequence). CDR3: CASSPTGTGGEDYGYTF. As DNA, the CDR3 is TGTGCCAGCAGCCCCACCGGGACAGGGGGCGAAGACTATGGCTACACCTTC. The variable domain in full, with the rest retrieved from reference TRBV7-9 and TRBJ1-2, is DTGVSQNPRHKITKRGQNVTFRCDPISEHNRLYWYRQTLGQGPEFLTYFQNEAQLEKSRLLSDRFSAERPKGSFSTLEIQRTEQGDSAMYLCASSPTGTGGEDYGYTFGSGTRLTVV.

This clonotype was counted only a few times. The CDR3 loop is CASSLLTGTRGYEQYF. The DNA of the CDR3 is TGTGCCAGCAGCCTACTGACAGGCACGCGCGGCTACGAGCAGTACTTC. V usage is TRBV7-6 and J usage is TRBJ2-7; possible D gene TRBD1, 6 bases. This CDR3 region has 16 residues. In germline, CDR1 is SGHVS, CDR2 FNYEAQ. Trimming took off 5 bases at V and 3 bases at J, with 20 bases between the two ends. The complete variable domain, with remaining parts taken from reference TRBV7-6 and TRBJ2-7, reads GAGVSQSPRYKVTKRGQDVALRCDPISGHVSLYWYRQALGQGPEFLTYFNYEAQQDKSGLPNDRFSAERPEGSISTLTIQRTEQRDSAMYRCASSLLTGTRGYEQYFGPGTRLTVT.

This clonotype came up a few times. The chain combines TRBV5-1 with TRBJ2-5; D may be TRBD2 (6 bases). In germline, CDR1 is SGHRS, CDR2 YFSETQ. The CDR3 extends over 16 amino acids. Trimming stripped 0 bases from V and 6 bases from J, with 18 bases between. The CDR3 DNA is TGCGCCAGCAGCTTGGTTGGACGGGCTAGCGTGAAGACCCAGTACTTC. Its translation is CASSLVGRASVKTQYF.

This clonotype was recorded once. The V call is TRBV5-1, the J call TRBJ2-3; the match to TRBD2 covers 7 bases. Per the germline V gene, CDR1 is SGHRS and CDR2 is YFSETQ. The junction had 4 bases not matched to a gene; V was cut back by 4 bases and J by 5 bases. CDR3 length: 13 amino acids. This chain's CDR3 is CASSGGTKDTQYF. The CDR3 DNA follows: TGCGCCAGCAGCGGCGGGACTAAAGATACGCAGTATTTT. Full variable domain (outside the CDR3, taken from reference TRBV5-1 and TRBJ2-3): KAGVTQTPRYLIKTRGQQVTLSCSPISGHRSVSWYQQTPGQGLQFLFEYFSETQRNKGNFPGRFSGRQFSNSRSEMNVSTLELGDSALYLCASSGGTKDTQYFGPGTRLTVL.

V gene TRBV5-1 combines with J gene TRBJ2-5; D is possibly TRBD2 (6 bases). Per germline, CDR1 SGHRS and CDR2 YFSETQ. The CDR3 length is 15 residues. The V end was cut by 1 base, the J end by 4 bases, with 14 bases between. Here the CDR3 DNA reads TGCGCCAGCAGCTTGTTGGCAGTGGAGGGAGAGACCCAGTACTTC. Protein product: CASSLLAVEGETQYF.

The chain is built from TRBV12-3 or TRBV12-4 and TRBJ2-3, with TRBD2 matching over 12 bases. CDR3 size: 16 residues. The V segment lost 6 bases and the J segment 7 bases; nucleotides outside the gene matches: 11. The CDR3 loop reads CASSRILAGGRNTQYF. The CDR3 nucleotides read TGTGCCAGCAGCCGAATACTAGCGGGAGGCCGGAATACGCAGTATTTT.

The chain links TRBV6-1 to TRBJ2-7; the D gene is possibly TRBD1 (6 bases). Germline CDR1 MNHNS, CDR2 SASEGT. The CDR3 covers 13 residues. V lost 6 bases and J 6 bases, leaving 15 bases between the germline ends. The CDR3 DNA follows: TGTGCCAGCAGGGAGACAGGAGGTGGCGAGCAGTACTTC. Translated: CASRETGGGEQYF.

This clonotype was seen a few times. The CDR3 coding sequence is TGTGCCAGCAGTTTTGGACGCCCGCCCTACGAGCAGTACTTC. Protein: CASSFGRPPYEQYF. The gene calls are TRBV6-5 and TRBJ2-7, with D unclear. Germline values: CDR1 MNHEY, CDR2 SVGAGI. The CDR3 consists of 14 residues. The ends were cut back, 4 bases at V and 2 bases at J, with 12 bases in the middle.

The genes are TRBV7-2 and TRBJ1-1, with D possibly TRBD1 on 5 matching bases. V lost 5 bases and J lost 7, with 17 bases in between. Germline V lookup: CDR1 SGHTA, CDR2 FQGNSA. The CDR3 has 14 amino acids. CDR3 amino acids: CASSLQALAGEAFF. The CDR3, as DNA: TGTGCCAGCAGCCTACAGGCTCTCGCGGGTGAAGCTTTCTTT. Drawing the rest from reference TRBV7-2 and TRBJ1-1, the complete variable domain is GAGVSQSPSNKVTEKGKDVELRCDPISGHTALYWYRQSLGQGLEFLIYFQGNSAPDKSGLPSDRFSAERTGGSVSTLTIQRTQQEDSAVYLCASSLQALAGEAFFGQGTRLTVV.

V gene TRBV27 combines with J gene TRBJ2-5; TRBD1 matches at 10 bases. Germline loops: CDR1 MNHEY, CDR2 SMNVEV (reference sequence). CDR3 length: 15 residues. V lost 0 bases and J lost 5; bases outside the gene matches: 3. In DNA, the CDR3 is TGTGCCAGCAGTTTATCGACAGGGGGCGGGGAGACCCAGTACTTC. Its protein is CASSLSTGGGETQYF.

A few counts support this clonotype. The chain carries TRBV10-3 and TRBJ2-1, with D hard to call. Germline loops: CDR1 ENHRY, CDR2 SYGVKD. The CDR3 has 16 amino acids. Trimming took off 6 bases at V and 7 bases at J, with 22 bases between the two ends. Written as DNA, the CDR3 is TGTGCCATCAGCTTCCAGGATGTCGAGAGTTCTAATGAGCAGTTCTTC. As protein: CAISFQDVESSNEQFF.

This clonotype was seen only a few times. The rearrangement links TRBV29-1 to TRBJ2-1, with a tentative D call TRBD1 (7 bases). CDR3 size: 16 residues. V lost 6 bases and J 7 bases, leaving 25 bases between the germline ends. Germline V CDR1 and CDR2: SQVTM, ANQGSEA. CDR3 region: CSVDPQGGGGTNEQFF. For the CDR3, the DNA is TGCAGCGTAGATCCCCAGGGGGGTGGGGGAACAAATGAGCAGTTCTTC.

This clonotype was found a few times. The chain recombines TRBV11-3 with TRBJ2-2; no clear D gene. Germline V gene sequence: CDR1 SGHNT, CDR2 YENEEA. This CDR3 has 15 amino acids. V dropped 3 bases and J dropped 8 bases, with 16 bases sitting between them. CDR3 bases: TGTGCCAGCAGCTTTTCTCCAGCCCAACTAGGGGAGCTGTTTTTT. Its translation is CASSFSPAQLGELFF.